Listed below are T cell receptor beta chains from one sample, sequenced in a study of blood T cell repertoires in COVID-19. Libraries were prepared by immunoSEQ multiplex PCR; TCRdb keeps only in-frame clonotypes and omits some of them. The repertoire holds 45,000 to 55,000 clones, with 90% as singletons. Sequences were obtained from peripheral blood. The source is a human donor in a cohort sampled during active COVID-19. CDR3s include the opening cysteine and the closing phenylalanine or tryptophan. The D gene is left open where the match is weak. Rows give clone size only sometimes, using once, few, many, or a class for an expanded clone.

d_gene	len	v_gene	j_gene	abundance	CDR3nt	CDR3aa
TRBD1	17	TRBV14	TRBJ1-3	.	TGTGCCAGCAGCCCCTTAGGGGGCGGGCAAGGAGGAAACACCATATATTTT	CASSPLGGGQGGNTIYF
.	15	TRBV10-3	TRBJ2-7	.	TGTGCCATCAGTGAGTCGATGGGGGCAAAGTACGAGCAGTACTTC	CAISESMGAKYEQYF
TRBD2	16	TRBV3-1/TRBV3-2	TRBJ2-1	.	TGTGCCAGCAGCCAGGCCTCTAGCGGGACCTACAATGAGCAGTTCTTC	CASSQASSGTYNEQFF
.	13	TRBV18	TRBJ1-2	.	TGTGCCAGCTCCCCAGACAGTAACTATGGCTACACCTTC	CASSPDSNYGYTF
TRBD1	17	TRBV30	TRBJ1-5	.	TGTGCCTGGACCCGTTCCGGGACAGGGTTTAGCAATCAGCCCCAGCATTTT	CAWTRSGTGFSNQPQHF
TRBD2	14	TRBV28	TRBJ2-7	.	TGTGCCAGCAGCAAACCGGGACTAGCTTACGAGCAGTACTTC	CASSKPGLAYEQYF
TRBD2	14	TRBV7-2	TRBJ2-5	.	TGTGCCAGCAGCTACCAGCGGGGAGGGGAGACCCAGTACTTC	CASSYQRGGETQYF
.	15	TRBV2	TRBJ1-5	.	TGTGCCAGCAGTGAAAGGAGCGGTGGCAATCAGCCCCAGCATTTT	CASSERSGGNQPQHF
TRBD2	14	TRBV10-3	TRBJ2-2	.	TGTGCCACGACTAGCGGGAGTTTCCCCGGGGAGCTGTTTTTT	CATTSGSFPGELFF
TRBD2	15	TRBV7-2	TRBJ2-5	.	TGTGCCAGCAGCTCCAGCGGGAGGGTTCCAGAGACCCAGTACTTC	CASSSSGRVPETQYF
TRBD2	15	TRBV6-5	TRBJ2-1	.	TGTGCCAGCAGCCGGTCACTAGCGGAAGTCAATGAGCAGTTCTTC	CASSRSLAEVNEQFF
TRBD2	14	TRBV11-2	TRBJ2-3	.	TGTGCCAGCAGCTATCTCACGGGGGAGGGTACGCAGTATTTT	CASSYLTGEGTQYF
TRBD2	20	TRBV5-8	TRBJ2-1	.	TGTGCCAGCAGCACAACACTAGCGGCCCCAGTGGGGAGCTCCTACAATGAGCAGTTCTTC	CASSTTLAAPVGSSYNEQFF
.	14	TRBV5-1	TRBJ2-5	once	TGCGCCACCTCAGGAGGGACTGGGCAAGAGACCCAGTACTTC	CATSGGTGQETQYF
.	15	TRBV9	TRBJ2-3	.	TGTGCCAGCAGCGTAGACGGACAGAACACAGATACGCAGTATTTT	CASSVDGQNTDTQYF
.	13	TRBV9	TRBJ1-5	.	TGTGCCAGCAGCGTGCAGGGTGATCAGCCCCAGCATTTT	CASSVQGDQPQHF
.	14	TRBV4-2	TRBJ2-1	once	TGTGCCAGCAGCCAAGAGCCCCTAGTCAATGAGCAGTTCTTC	CASSQEPLVNEQFF
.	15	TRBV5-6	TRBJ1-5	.	TGTGCCAGCAGCATTACCGGGATCCGCAATCAGCCCCAGCATTTT	CASSITGIRNQPQHF
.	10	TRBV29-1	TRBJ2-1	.	TGCAGCGGTGGGGCCGGTGAGCAGTTCTTC	CSGGAGEQFF
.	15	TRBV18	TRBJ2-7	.	TGTGCCAGCTCACCAGGGGAGGCTAGCGCCCACGAGCAGTACTTC	CASSPGEASAHEQYF
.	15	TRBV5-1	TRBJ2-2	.	TGCGCCAGCAGGCGGCAGGGTATGAACACCGGGGAGCTGTTTTTT	CASRRQGMNTGELFF
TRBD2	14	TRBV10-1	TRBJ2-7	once	TGCGCCAGCAGTGAGAGCGGGAGCTCCTACGAGCAGTACTTC	CASSESGSSYEQYF
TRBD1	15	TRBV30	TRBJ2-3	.	TGTGCCTGGAGAGCGAGACAGGGTTCCCCAGATACGCAGTATTTT	CAWRARQGSPDTQYF
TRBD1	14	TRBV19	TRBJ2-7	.	TGTGCCAGTAGTACAGGGGGTCAGACCTACGAGCAGTACTTC	CASSTGGQTYEQYF
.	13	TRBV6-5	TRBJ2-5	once	TGTGCCAGCAGACTGACACGGGATGGTACCCAGTACTTC	CASRLTRDGTQYF
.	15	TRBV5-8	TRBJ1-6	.	TGTGCCAGCAGCTTGGCGGGACTTCGCCTCTCACCCCTCCACTTT	CASSLAGLRLSPLHF
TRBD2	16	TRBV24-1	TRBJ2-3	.	TGTGCCACCAGTGACCTAACTAGCGGGAGGCCAGATACGCAGTATTTT	CATSDLTSGRPDTQYF
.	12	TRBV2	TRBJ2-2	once	TGTGCCAGCAACAGGGACACCGGGGAGCTGTTTTTT	CASNRDTGELFF
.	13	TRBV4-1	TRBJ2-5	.	TGCGCCAGCAGCCTGCTTCGGGGGGAGACCCAGTACTTC	CASSLLRGETQYF
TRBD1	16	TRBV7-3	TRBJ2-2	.	TGTGCCAGCAGCTTAGGGACAGGGCCGAACACCGGGGAGCTGTTTTTT	CASSLGTGPNTGELFF
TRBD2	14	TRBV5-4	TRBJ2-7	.	TGTGCCAGCAGCTTAAGCGGGAGCTCCTACGAGCAGTACTTC	CASSLSGSSYEQYF
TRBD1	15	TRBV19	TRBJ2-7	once	TGTGCCAGTAGTTACAGGGGACAGGGGAGCTACGAGCAGTACTTC	CASSYRGQGSYEQYF
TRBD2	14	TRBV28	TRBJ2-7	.	TGTGCCAGCAGTTTCGGACTAGCGGCCTACGAGCAGTACTTC	CASSFGLAAYEQYF
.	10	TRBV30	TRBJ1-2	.	TGTGCCTTCACCCAACAGGGTTACACCTTC	CAFTQQGYTF
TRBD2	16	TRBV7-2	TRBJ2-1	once	TGTGCCAGCAGCTATGGACTAGCGGGAGTGGGGAATGAGCAGTTCTTC	CASSYGLAGVGNEQFF
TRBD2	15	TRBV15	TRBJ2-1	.	TGTGCCACCAGCCCGGGACTAGCGAACTACAATGAGCAGTTCTTC	CATSPGLANYNEQFF
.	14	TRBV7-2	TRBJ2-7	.	TGTGCCAGCAGCTTAATAGGCAGGGCCTACGAGCAGTACTTC	CASSLIGRAYEQYF
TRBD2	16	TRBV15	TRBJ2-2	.	TGTGCCACCAGCAGAGAGCGGGAGCCCGACACCGGGGAGCTGTTTTTT	CATSREREPDTGELFF
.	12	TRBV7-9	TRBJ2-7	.	TGTGCCAGCAGCCCGAGGAGCGGTGAGCAGTACTTC	CASSPRSGEQYF
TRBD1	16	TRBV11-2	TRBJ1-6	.	TGTGCCAGCAGCTCTCACAGGGGCCGGATTGATTCACCCCTCCACTTT	CASSSHRGRIDSPLHF
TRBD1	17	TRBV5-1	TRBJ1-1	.	TGCGCCAGCAGCCCAGGACTACAGACAGGGTTAATAACTGAAGCTTTCTTT	CASSPGLQTGLITEAFF
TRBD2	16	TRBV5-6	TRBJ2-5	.	TGTGCCAGCAGCCTCAGACTAGCGGGAGATGTAGAGACCCAGTACTTC	CASSLRLAGDVETQYF
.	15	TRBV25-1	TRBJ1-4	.	TGTGCCAGCAGTCATATTCGGGGGGATGTTGAAAAACTGTTTTTT	CASSHIRGDVEKLFF
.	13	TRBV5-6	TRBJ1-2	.	TGTGCCAGCAGTCTAAGAAGCAGGGATGGCTACACCTTC	CASSLRSRDGYTF
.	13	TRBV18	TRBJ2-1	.	TGTGCCAGCTCACCAGACCGGAGGAATGAGCAGTTCTTC	CASSPDRRNEQFF
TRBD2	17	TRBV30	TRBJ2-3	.	TGTGCCTGGAGTCGAGGGACTAGCGGGTTTAGCACAGATACGCAGTATTTT	CAWSRGTSGFSTDTQYF
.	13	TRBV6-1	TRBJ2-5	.	TGTGCCAGCAGTGATTTACTATGGGAGACCCAGTACTTC	CASSDLLWETQYF
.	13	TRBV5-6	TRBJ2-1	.	TGTGCCAGCAGCTTAACGGTGTACAATGAGCAGTTCTTC	CASSLTVYNEQFF